This T cell receptor beta chain was sequenced for a study of blood T cell repertoires in COVID-19. Clones were read by immunoSEQ multiplex PCR, and TCRdb kept only the in-frame ones, dropping some. The sample carries under 150,000 clones, 85% to 90% recorded once. Trimming left V 3 bases short and J 5 bases short, with 8 bases between. This CDR3 is 13 amino acids long. Germline CDR1 and CDR2: ENHRY and SYGVKD. This clone came up once. This clonotype originated in a woman aged 40 to 55 with acute or convalescent COVID-19. The sequenced material came from peripheral blood. This rearrangement joins TRBV10-3 to TRBJ2-1; D unclear. The DNA of the CDR3 is TGTGCCATCAGTGAACAACGGGACAATGAGCAGTTCTTC. This codes for CAISEQRDNEQFF.